One and the same sample provided the 16 T cell receptor beta chains below, sequenced in a study of graft-versus-host responses after intestinal transplantation. The protocol was immunoSEQ multiplex PCR, while the TCRdb copy is restricted to in-frame clones and leaves out a portion. The data show 20,000 to 25,000 clones, roughly 86% seen once. No antigen is known for these receptors. This specimen consisted of unstimulated CD8+ T cells sorted from spleen or lymph node cells, obtained before transplant. The source of these receptors is a human donor who was the organ donor for an intestinal transplant.

J is TRBJ2-2 and V is TRBV5-4; 9 bases agree with TRBD1. Per the germline V gene, CDR1 is SGHNT and CDR2 is YYREEE (reference sequence). With V trimmed by 2 bases and J by 7 bases, 12 bases remained unmatched. The length of the CDR3 is 17 residues. The CDR3 loop reads CASSFRDREDGGGELFF. CDR3 nucleotides: TGTGCCAGCAGCTTTCGGGACAGGGAGGACGGGGGCGGGGAGCTGTTTTTT. Based on the CDR3 plus reference TRBV5-4 and TRBJ2-2, the full variable domain is ETGVTQSPTHLIKTRGQQVTLRCSSQSGHNTVSWYQQALGQGPQFIFQYYREEENGRGNFPPRFSGLQFPNYSSELNVNALELDDSALYLCASSFRDREDGGGELFFGEGSRLTVL.

This chain links TRBV7-9 with TRBJ2-7; no clear D. CDR1 is SEHNR, CDR2 FQNEAQ, per germline (reference sequence). This CDR3 region has 12 residues. V was cut by 1 base and J by 0 bases, with 1 base left in between. The CDR3 nucleotides are TGTGCCAGCAGCTTAGTCTCCTACGAGCAGTACTTC. This codes for CASSLVSYEQYF. The full variable domain, its missing parts supplied by reference TRBV7-9 and TRBJ2-7, is DTGVSQNPRHKITKRGQNVTFRCDPISEHNRLYWYRQTLGQGPEFLTYFQNEAQLEKSRLLSDRFSAERPKGSFSTLEIQRTEQGDSAMYLCASSLVSYEQYFGPGTRLTVT.

The chain joins TRBV11-2 to TRBJ1-2, with D perhaps TRBD1 (5 bases). The V gene lost 1 base and the J gene lost 4 bases, with 19 bases spanning the gap. Germline values: CDR1 SGHAT, CDR2 FQNNGV. There are 17 residues in the CDR3. In DNA, the CDR3 is TGTGCCAGCAGCTTAGGCCCGGGGCCTGTGGAGGGCTATGGCTACACCTTC. Its protein product is CASSLGPGPVEGYGYTF.

This chain uses TRBV11-3 with TRBJ2-2; D gene uncertain. Trimming shortened V by 2 bases and J by 3 bases, and 1 base separated the two germline ends. The germline V gene has CDR1 SGHNT and CDR2 YENEEA. This CDR3 comprises 12 residues. The CDR3: CASSLYTGELFF. The CDR3 bases are TGTGCCAGCAGCTTATACACCGGGGAGCTGTTTTTT. The variable domain in full, completed from reference TRBV11-3 and TRBJ2-2, reads EAGVVQSPRYKIIEKKQPVAFWCNPISGHNTLYWYLQNLGQGPELLIRYENEEAVDDSQLPKDRFSAERLKGVDSTLKIQPAELGDSAVYLCASSLYTGELFFGEGSRLTVL.

The gene calls are TRBV18 and TRBJ1-2; the D is unclear. The V gene lost 2 bases and the J gene lost 7 bases, with 14 bases spanning the gap. This CDR3 spans 14 amino acids. Germline CDR1 reads KGHSH; CDR2 reads LQKENI. The CDR3 nucleotides read TGTGCCAGCTCACCATCGTCGTTAGCCCCTGGCTACACCTTC. It translates to CASSPSSLAPGYTF.

The rearrangement links TRBV4-3 to TRBJ2-7, with 8 bases matching TRBD2. The CDR3 loop spans 15 amino acids. The V segment lost 1 base and the J segment 3 bases; nucleotides outside the gene matches: 5. CDR1 and CDR2 from the germline V gene are LGHNA and YSLEER. The CDR3 DNA reads TGCGCCAGCAGCCAAGGGATCACTAGCGGCTACGAGCAGTACTTC. Its translation: CASSQGITSGYEQYF.

The rearrangement joins TRBV7-8 to TRBJ1-1, with D possibly being TRBD1 (5 bases). The ends were cut back, 1 base at V and 0 bases at J, with 12 bases in the middle. CDR3 size: 16 residues. Per the germline V gene, CDR1 is SGHVS and CDR2 is FQNEAQ. In DNA, the CDR3 is TGTGCCAGCAGCTTAGGACAGATTGGCATGAACACTGAAGCTTTCTTT. As protein: CASSLGQIGMNTEAFF.

V is TRBV7-6 and J is TRBJ2-5; TRBD1 might be the D (5 bases). V shed 5 bases and J shed 5 bases, with 12 bases lying between them. The CDR3 totals 13 residues. Germline V gene data show CDR1 as SGHVS and CDR2 as FNYEAQ. The CDR3 nucleotides are TGTGCCAGCAGCCCCCAGGGTCCCGAGACCCAGTACTTC. This translates into CASSPQGPETQYF.

The chain recombines TRBV5-1 with TRBJ1-2; a possible D gene is TRBD1 (5 bases). The CDR3 sequence is 15 residues long. The germline V gene has CDR1 SGHRS and CDR2 YFSETQ. Trimming cost V 5 bases and J 6 bases, with 20 bases left between them. The CDR3 DNA sequence: TGCGCCAGCAGGTTGAGGTCGGGGCAGGGACATGGCTACACCTTC. This sequence encodes CASRLRSGQGHGYTF.

The chain uses TRBV10-3 and TRBJ1-1, with TRBD1 matching 9 bases. The V gene end was trimmed by 6 bases and the J gene end by 1 base; junction bases not matched to a gene: 6. Germline CDR1 is ENHRY and CDR2 is SYGVKD. CDR3 length equals 15 residues. The chain's CDR3 is CAISLRQGENTEAFF. In DNA, the CDR3 is TGTGCCATCAGCCTAAGACAGGGGGAGAACACTGAAGCTTTCTTT.

This chain joins TRBV4-1 and TRBJ2-7; 7 nucleotides line up with TRBD2. The CDR3 runs to 14 residues. CDR1 and CDR2 (germline): MGHRA, YSYEKL. V was pared by 4 bases and J by 2 bases, with 5 bases of the junction left unmatched. This CDR3 reads CASSPERGTYEQYF. CDR3 bases: TGCGCCAGCAGCCCGGAGCGGGGAACCTACGAGCAGTACTTC.

The CDR3 spells CASSDYEQYF. Here the CDR3 DNA reads TGTGCCAGCAGTGACTACGAGCAGTACTTC. This chain joins TRBV2 and TRBJ2-7; no reliable D call. Looked up from germline, CDR1 is SNHLY and CDR2 is FYNNEI. The V gene lost 3 bases and the J gene lost 3 bases, with 0 bases spanning the gap. CDR3 length equals 10 residues.

The CDR3 region has the DNA TGTGCCAGTAGTGTGGGTCCCTCGACCACCTACGAGCAGTACTTC. Translated, it gives CASSVGPSTTYEQYF. This sequence joins TRBV19 and TRBJ2-5; D call uncertain. The DNA matches TRBJ2-7 better at its end, which makes the J call doubtful. CDR3 size: 15 residues. Germline lookup yields CDR1 LNHDA and CDR2 SQIVND (reference sequence).

V and J are TRBV5-1 and TRBJ2-7; the match to TRBD2 covers 7 bases. The CDR3 consists of 14 residues. CDR1 and CDR2 from the germline V gene are SGHRS and YFSETQ. V dropped 2 bases and J dropped 5; count of bases not matched to a gene: 7. Here the CDR3 DNA reads TGCGCCAGCAGCTTACCCCGGGAGGATAACGAGCAGTACTTC. This gives the protein CASSLPREDNEQYF. Full variable domain (remainder filled in from reference TRBV5-1 and TRBJ2-7): KAGVTQTPRYLIKTRGQQVTLSCSPISGHRSVSWYQQTPGQGLQFLFEYFSETQRNKGNFPGRFSGRQFSNSRSEMNVSTLELGDSALYLCASSLPREDNEQYFGPGTRLTVT.

The rearrangement uses TRBV7-7 and TRBJ1-1; D is uncertain. The CDR3 has 15 residues. V was pared by 4 bases and J by 0 bases, with 12 bases between. Looked up from germline, CDR1 is SSHAT and CDR2 is FNYEAQ (reference sequence). This CDR3 is CASSSMVSLNTEAFF. The CDR3 bases are TGTGCCAGCAGCTCGATGGTCAGTTTGAACACTGAAGCTTTCTTT. Combining the CDR3 with reference TRBV7-7 and TRBJ1-1 gives the whole variable domain GAGVSQSPRYKVTKRGQDVTLRCDPISSHATLYWYQQALGQGPEFLTYFNYEAQPDKSGLPSDRFSAERPEGSISTLTIQRTEQRDSAMYRCASSSMVSLNTEAFFGQGTRLTVV.

The chain has TRBV13 and TRBJ2-1; a possible D gene is TRBD2 (5 bases). The germline gives CDR1 PRHDT, CDR2 FYEKMQ (reference sequence). V gave up 0 bases and J gave up 9 bases, with 12 bases separating them. This CDR3 contains 14 residues. CDR3 region: CASSLGYGDPEQFF. The CDR3 DNA sequence: TGTGCCAGCAGCTTAGGGTACGGGGATCCTGAGCAGTTCTTC.